These 27 T cell receptor beta chains originate from one sample sequenced in a study of cytomegalovirus exposure and HLA in healthy donors. 60 Vbeta and 13 Jbeta primers were used in PCR. The assay was immunoSEQ multiplex PCR, and TCRdb's table has in-frame clones only and misses some. This sample has around 130,000 clones, with more than 8% found just once. The sequenced material came from PBMCs. The source is a man aged 40-55 years in good health and CMV-seronegative.

The J gene is TRBJ2-2, the V gene TRBV27; weak D call: TRBD1 (5 bases). Germline V CDR1 and CDR2: MNHEY, SMNVEV (reference sequence). V was pared by 5 bases and J by 3 bases, with 13 bases between. The CDR3 has 15 amino acids. The CDR3 spells CASSTTVLDTGELFF. For the CDR3, the DNA is TGTGCCAGCAGTACGACAGTTCTTGACACCGGGGAGCTGTTTTTT.

This clone has more than one count but fewer than ten. V usage is TRBV7-2 and J usage is TRBJ1-2; D uncertain. Trimming took 1 base from V and 7 from J, leaving 10 bases between them. The CDR3 is made up of 13 amino acids. The germline CDR1 and CDR2 sequences are SGHTA and FQGNSA. The CDR3 sequence is CASSLGRFLGYTF. The CDR3 bases are TGTGCCAGCAGCTTAGGCAGGTTCCTTGGCTACACCTTC.

This clone has just a few counts. The V and J genes are TRBV11-2 and TRBJ2-2, with D tentatively TRBD2 (6 bases). Trimming cost V 6 bases and J 10 bases, with 12 bases left between them. Per the germline V gene, CDR1 is SGHAT and CDR2 is FQNNGV. The CDR3 contains 12 residues. In nucleotides, the CDR3 is TGTGCCAGCAGACCAAGCGGGCAGGAGCTGTTTTTT. This codes for CASRPSGQELFF.

This clone was seen more than once but under ten times. The chain combines TRBV7-2 with TRBJ2-2, with 9 bases that match TRBD2. Germline loops: CDR1 SGHTA, CDR2 FQGNSA. The V and J ends lost 1 base and 4 bases, in that order; junction bases with no gene match: 4. This CDR3 spans 16 amino acids. The CDR3, as DNA: TGTGCCAGCAGCTTAGTCGGCGGGGGGGCCACCGGGGAGCTGTTTTTT. Protein product: CASSLVGGGATGELFF.

This clone has more than one count but fewer than ten. The rearrangement joins TRBV30 to TRBJ2-5; TRBD1 is a possible D gene (6 bases). CDR1 GTSNPN and CDR2 SVGIG come from the germline V gene (reference sequence). This CDR3 region has 15 residues. Trimming stripped 4 bases from V and 3 bases from J, with 18 bases between. CDR3 DNA sequence: TGTGCCTGGACCTACCCGGGGTACAGGGAAGAGACCCAGTACTTC. The encoded protein is CAWTYPGYREETQYF.

This clone was detected only once. In nucleotides, the CDR3 is TGTGCCAGCTCACGCGAGACAGGGGGCGAAGAAAAACTGTTTTTT. Translated: CASSRETGGEEKLFF. The chain has TRBV18 and TRBJ1-4, with 10 bases identical to TRBD1. The J segment lost 8 bases and the V segment lost 4 bases, leaving 7 bases of the junction unmatched. CDR3 length: 15 amino acids. Germline V gene lookup returns CDR1 KGHSH and CDR2 LQKENI.

This clone was seen a few times. This chain connects TRBV19 to TRBJ1-3; D may be TRBD1 (6 bases). The V gene's germline CDR1 is LNHDA and CDR2 SQIVND (reference sequence). V was cut by 7 bases and J by 0 bases, with 13 bases left in between. The CDR3 totals 15 residues. This chain's CDR3 is CASKETGSSGNTIYF. The DNA of the CDR3 is TGTGCCAGTAAAGAAACAGGGAGCTCTGGAAACACCATATATTTT.

This clone was counted a few times. This chain connects TRBV10-1 to TRBJ2-2; TRBD2 might be the D (5 bases). Trimming stripped 3 bases from V and 2 bases from J, with 7 bases between. CDR3 length equals 14 residues. CDR1 and CDR2 (germline): WNHNN, SYGVQD (reference sequence). The CDR3 spells CASSDRLNTGELFF. In nucleotides, the CDR3 is TGCGCCAGCAGTGATAGACTAAACACCGGGGAGCTGTTTTTT.

The chain uses TRBV30 and TRBJ1-3; perhaps TRBD1 as D (5 bases). Germline CDR1 is GTSNPN and CDR2 is SVGIG (reference sequence). V gave up 3 bases and J gave up 4 bases, with 13 bases separating them. This CDR3 has 14 amino acids. The CDR3 region has the DNA TGTGCCTGGAGAGTACGGGGGGACGGAAACACCATATATTTT. Translated: CAWRVRGDGNTIYF. The variable domain in full, with the rest retrieved from reference TRBV30 and TRBJ1-3, is SQTIHQWPATLVQPVGSPLSLECTVEGTSNPNLYWYRQAAGRGLQLLFYSVGIGQISSEVPQNLSASRPQDRQFILSSKKLLLSDSGFYLCAWRVRGDGNTIYFGEGSWLTVV.

The rearrangement links TRBV4-1 to TRBJ1-5; weak D call: TRBD1 (5 bases). V shed 1 base and J shed 3 bases, with 10 bases lying between them. This CDR3 region has 15 residues. Germline assignment: CDR1 MGHRA and CDR2 YSYEKL. CDR3 amino acids: CASSQGQSYNQPQHF. CDR3 nucleotide sequence: TGCGCCAGCAGCCAAGGACAGTCTTACAATCAGCCCCAGCATTTT.

The CDR3 sequence: CAISEAPSYNEQFF. Here the CDR3 DNA reads TGTGCCATCAGTGAGGCGCCGTCCTACAATGAGCAGTTCTTC. This chain joins TRBV10-3 and TRBJ2-1; no reliable D call. The CDR3 runs 14 residues. The V gene's germline CDR1 is ENHRY and CDR2 SYGVKD. V gave up 2 bases and J gave up 1 base, with 6 bases separating them.

The chain joins TRBV7-9 to TRBJ1-3, with 8 bases aligning to TRBD1. The CDR3 is made up of 14 amino acids. Germline assignment: CDR1 SEHNR and CDR2 FQNEAQ (reference sequence). The V segment lost 5 bases and the J segment 7 bases; nucleotides outside the gene matches: 7. CDR3 loop: CASSPTGGTNTIYF. The CDR3 region has the DNA TGTGCCAGCAGCCCCACAGGGGGAACGAACACCATATATTTT.

The chain is built from TRBV6-5 and TRBJ1-2; TRBD1 aligns across 7 bases. Per the germline V gene, CDR1 is MNHEY and CDR2 is SVGAGI. The CDR3 is 13 residues long. V lost 6 bases and J lost 8; bases outside the gene matches: 9. CDR3 nucleotide sequence: TGTGCCAGCAGATCAACAGGGGTTGTCGGCTACACCTTC. Its protein is CASRSTGVVGYTF.

The chain carries TRBV5-6 and TRBJ2-7; TRBD2 agrees at 13 bases. The CDR3 extends over 15 amino acids. The germline V gene encodes CDR1 SGHDT and CDR2 YYEEEE. V lost 0 bases, J lost 3 bases, and 0 bases stayed unmatched. The DNA for the CDR3 is TGTGCCAGCAGCTTGGGGACTAGCGGGGGCTACGAGCAGTACTTC. It encodes CASSLGTSGGYEQYF. Full variable domain (missing parts from reference TRBV5-6 and TRBJ2-7): DAGVTQSPTHLIKTRGQQVTLRCSPKSGHDTVSWYQQALGQGPQFIFQYYEEEERQRGNFPDRFSGHQFPNYSSELNVNALLLGDSALYLCASSLGTSGGYEQYFGPGTRLTVT.

J is TRBJ2-3 and V is TRBV2; TRBD1 aligns across 9 bases. J was trimmed by 4 bases and V by 5 bases; bases with no gene match: 7. This CDR3 is built from 15 residues. Germline values: CDR1 SNHLY, CDR2 FYNNEI. CDR3 DNA: TGTGCCAGCAGTATCCGGACAGGGGACGCAGATACGCAGTATTTT. The encoded protein is CASSIRTGDADTQYF.

The rearrangement joins TRBV9 to TRBJ2-5, with 8 bases fitting TRBD2. Germline V gene data show CDR1 as SGDLS and CDR2 as YYNGEE. The CDR3 is 14 residues long. V lost 4 bases, J lost 1 base, and 3 bases stayed unmatched. CDR3 loop: CASSPGGAQETQYF. The CDR3 DNA sequence: TGTGCCAGCAGCCCCGGGGGGGCCCAAGAGACCCAGTACTTC.

The rearrangement uses TRBV5-1 and TRBJ2-7; 8 nucleotides agree with TRBD1. The trim removed 0 bases at V and 3 bases at J, leaving 5 bases unmatched. Germline CDR1 SGHRS, CDR2 YFSETQ. The CDR3 is 15 amino acids. The CDR3, as DNA: TGCGCCAGCAGCTTGGATGCACAGGGGGGCTACGAGCAGTACTTC. This encodes CASSLDAQGGYEQYF.

This clone has only a few counts. The chain joins TRBV25-1 to TRBJ2-7; 11 bases match TRBD2. Germline V gene sequence: CDR1 MGHDK, CDR2 SYGVNS. V dropped 3 bases and J dropped 1; count of bases not matched to a gene: 2. CDR3 length: 15 residues. In DNA form, the CDR3 reads TGTGCCAGCAGTGACCCTAGCGGGGGGTCCTACGAGCAGTACTTC. This sequence encodes CASSDPSGGSYEQYF.

This clone came up a few times. The J gene is TRBJ2-2, the V gene TRBV29-1; D may be TRBD1 (6 bases). V lost 7 bases to trimming and J lost 4 bases, with 13 bases between them. This CDR3 is 13 amino acids long. Per the germline V gene, CDR1 is SQVTM and CDR2 is ANQGSEA. CDR3 DNA sequence: TGCAGCGCCCGGGACATGGGCACCGGGGAGCTGTTTTTT. It codes for CSARDMGTGELFF.

This clone was seen a handful of times. The chain has TRBV18 and TRBJ1-6, with D hard to call. This CDR3 has 18 residues. Germline V gene sequence: CDR1 KGHSH, CDR2 LQKENI. V dropped 0 bases and J dropped 8 bases, with 20 bases sitting between them. CDR3 sequence (DNA): TGTGCCAGCTCACCACCTTCCCTGAGTCTCGTCAGGCATTCACCCCTCCACTTT. This codes for CASSPPSLSLVRHSPLHF.

This sequence joins TRBV5-4 and TRBJ1-1; D not resolved. V was shortened by 2 bases and J by 8 bases, with 16 bases between the two germline ends. CDR1 and CDR2 (germline): SGHNT, YYREEE (reference sequence). This CDR3 has 14 amino acids. CDR3 DNA: TGTGCCAGCAGCTTCAGCCCGACTAATTCGGAAGCTTTCTTT. It is translated as CASSFSPTNSEAFF.

The V gene is TRBV5-1, the J gene TRBJ2-3; D possibly corresponds to TRBD2 (6 bases). The germline gives CDR1 SGHRS, CDR2 YFSETQ. V was clipped by 4 bases and J by 2 bases, with 14 bases between them. The CDR3 runs to 15 residues. The CDR3 nucleotides read TGCGCCAGCAGCCCGGGTGGGGGGTACACAGATACGCAGTATTTT. Translated: CASSPGGGYTDTQYF.

The chain links TRBV14 to TRBJ2-7, with 9 bases that match TRBD1. CDR3 size: 16 residues. The V gene end was trimmed by 1 base and the J gene end by 3 bases; junction bases not matched to a gene: 7. CDR1 SGHDN and CDR2 FVKESK come from the germline V gene. The CDR3 loop is CASSQGPGQGHYEQYF. CDR3 nucleotide sequence: TGTGCCAGCAGCCAAGGCCCGGGACAGGGCCACTACGAGCAGTACTTC.

The chain has TRBV12-2 and TRBJ2-5; the D call TRBD2 from the table was never checked on the DNA. TRBV12-2 is designated a pseudogene. The CDR3 has 15 residues. The CDR3 DNA reads as TGTGCAAGTCGCTTAGAGAAGCGGGAGGGGGAGACCCAGTACTTC. Translated: CASRLEKREGETQYF.

This clone has only a few counts. The gene calls are TRBV25-1 and TRBJ2-7, with D tentatively TRBD2 (7 bases). Germline CDR1 is MGHDK and CDR2 is SYGVNS. The V and J ends lost 4 bases and 3 bases respectively, with 25 bases between them. The CDR3 contains 18 residues. CDR3 nucleotide sequence: TGTGCCAGCAGTGGCCCCATGTTGACGGGGGGCTCGTTCTACGAGCAGTACTTC. It encodes CASSGPMLTGGSFYEQYF.

There are a few counts of this clone. The CDR3 DNA reads as TGTGCCAGCAGCCCGCGACTGCCCTCCTACAATGAGCAGTTCTTC. This sequence encodes CASSPRLPSYNEQFF. The rearrangement joins TRBV7-9 to TRBJ2-1; D is ambiguous. Germline V CDR1 and CDR2: SEHNR, FQNEAQ (reference sequence). Trimming shortened V by 5 bases and J by 0 bases, and 11 bases separated the two germline ends. The CDR3 is made up of 15 amino acids. Complete variable domain (other parts from reference TRBV7-9 and TRBJ2-1): DTGVSQNPRHKITKRGQNVTFRCDPISEHNRLYWYRQTLGQGPEFLTYFQNEAQLEKSRLLSDRFSAERPKGSFSTLEIQRTEQGDSAMYLCASSPRLPSYNEQFFGPGTRLTVL.

This clone turned up a few times. The V gene is TRBV7-2, the J gene TRBJ1-6, with 7 bases identical to TRBD1. Trimming cost V 1 base and J 6 bases; bases outside gene matches: 6. The germline CDR1 and CDR2 sequences are SGHTA and FQGNSA. This CDR3 contains 16 residues. The CDR3 is CASSLERTGRNSPLHF. Here the CDR3 DNA reads TGTGCCAGCAGCTTAGAGAGGACAGGCCGTAATTCACCCCTCCACTTT. The full variable domain, completed using reference TRBV7-2 and TRBJ1-6, is GAGVSQSPSNKVTEKGKDVELRCDPISGHTALYWYRQSLGQGLEFLIYFQGNSAPDKSGLPSDRFSAERTGGSVSTLTIQRTQQEDSAVYLCASSLERTGRNSPLHFGNGTRLTVT.